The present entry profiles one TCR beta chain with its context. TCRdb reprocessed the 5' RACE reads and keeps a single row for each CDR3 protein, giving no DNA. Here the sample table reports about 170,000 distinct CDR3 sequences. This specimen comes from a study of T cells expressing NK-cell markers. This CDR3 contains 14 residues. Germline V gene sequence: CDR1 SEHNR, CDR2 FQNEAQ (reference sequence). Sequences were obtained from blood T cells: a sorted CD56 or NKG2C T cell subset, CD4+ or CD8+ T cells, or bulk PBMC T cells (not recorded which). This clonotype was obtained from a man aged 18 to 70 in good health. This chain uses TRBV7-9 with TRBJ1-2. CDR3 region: CASSLVSQTYPYTF.